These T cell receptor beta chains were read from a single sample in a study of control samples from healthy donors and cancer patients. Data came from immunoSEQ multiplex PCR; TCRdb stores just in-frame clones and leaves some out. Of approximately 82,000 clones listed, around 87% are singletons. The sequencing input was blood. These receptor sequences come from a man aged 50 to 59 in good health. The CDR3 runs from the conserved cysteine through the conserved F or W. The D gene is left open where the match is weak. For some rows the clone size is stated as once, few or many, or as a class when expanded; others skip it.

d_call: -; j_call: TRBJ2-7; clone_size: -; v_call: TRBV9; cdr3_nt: TGTGCCAGCAGCGGACAGCCGCCCTACGAGCAGTACTTC; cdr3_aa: CASSGQPPYEQYF
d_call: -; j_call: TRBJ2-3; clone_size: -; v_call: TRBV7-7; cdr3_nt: TGTGCTAGCAGCCCTCTCCGGGCGGGCACAGATACGCAGTATTTT; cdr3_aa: CASSPLRAGTDTQYF
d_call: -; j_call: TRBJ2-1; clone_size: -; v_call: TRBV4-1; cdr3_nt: TGCGCCAGCAGCCAAGATCGGACAGAGGCCTGGAATGAGCAGTTCTTC; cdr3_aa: CASSQDRTEAWNEQFF
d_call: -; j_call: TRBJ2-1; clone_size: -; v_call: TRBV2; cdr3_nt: TGTGCCAGCAGTGAATACGGCAGGGGAAGCAATGAGCAGTTCTTC; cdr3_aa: CASSEYGRGSNEQFF
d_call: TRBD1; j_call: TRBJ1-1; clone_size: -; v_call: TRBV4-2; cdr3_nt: TGTGCCAGCAGCCAAGGCAGGGGGGCTTTCTTT; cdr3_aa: CASSQGRGAFF
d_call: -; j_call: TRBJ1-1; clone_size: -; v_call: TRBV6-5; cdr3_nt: TGTGCCAGCGGCAGGAACACTGAAGCTTTCTTT; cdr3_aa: CASGRNTEAFF
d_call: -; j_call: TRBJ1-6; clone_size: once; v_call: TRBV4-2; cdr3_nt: TGTGCCAGCAGCCAAGCCACGGACCGGCCCCTCCACTTT; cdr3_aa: CASSQATDRPLHF
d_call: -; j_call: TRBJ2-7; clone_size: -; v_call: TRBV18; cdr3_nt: TGTGCCAGCTCCCGGGACTACGAGCAGTACTTC; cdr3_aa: CASSRDYEQYF
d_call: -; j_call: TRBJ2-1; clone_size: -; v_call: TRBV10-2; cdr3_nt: TGCGCCAGCAGTGAGGAGTTAGCGCGGTTCAATGAGCAGTTCTTC; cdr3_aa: CASSEELARFNEQFF
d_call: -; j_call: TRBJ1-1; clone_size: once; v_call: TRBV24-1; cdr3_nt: TGTGCCACCATGTCCACGAACACTGAAGCTTTCTTT; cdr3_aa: CATMSTNTEAFF
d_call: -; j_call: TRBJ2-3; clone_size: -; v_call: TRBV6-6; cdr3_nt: TGTGCCAGCAGTGACCGCGGCAGGGGAACAGATACGCAGTATTTT; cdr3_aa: CASSDRGRGTDTQYF
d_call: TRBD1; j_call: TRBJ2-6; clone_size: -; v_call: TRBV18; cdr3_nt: TGTGCCAGCTCACCGGGACAGGGACGTGGGGCCAACGTCCTGACTTTC; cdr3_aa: CASSPGQGRGANVLTF
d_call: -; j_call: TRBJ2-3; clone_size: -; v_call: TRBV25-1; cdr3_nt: TGTGCCAGCAGTACCTCAGGGGGGGCCACAGATACGCAGTATTTT; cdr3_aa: CASSTSGGATDTQYF
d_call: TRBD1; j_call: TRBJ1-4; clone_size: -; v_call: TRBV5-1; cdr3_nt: TGCGCCAGCAGCTTCGGGACAGGGGGCTTTGAAAAACTGTTTTTT; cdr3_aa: CASSFGTGGFEKLFF
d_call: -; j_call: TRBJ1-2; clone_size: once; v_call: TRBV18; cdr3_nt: TGTGCCAGCTCACCGGTGACAGAATACTATGGCTACACCTTC; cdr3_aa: CASSPVTEYYGYTF
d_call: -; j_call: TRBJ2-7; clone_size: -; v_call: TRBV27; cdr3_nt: TGTGCCAGCAGTGGTGGCTTCTACGAGCAGTACTTC; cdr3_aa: CASSGGFYEQYF
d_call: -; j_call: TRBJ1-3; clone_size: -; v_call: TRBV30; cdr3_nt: TGTGCCTGGAGCACTGCTATCTCTGGAAACACCATATATTTT; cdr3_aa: CAWSTAISGNTIYF
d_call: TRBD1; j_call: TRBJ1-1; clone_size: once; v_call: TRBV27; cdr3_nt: TGTGCCAGCAGTTTGGCTCAGGGACAGCACCTTAGGGGTAAGGCTTTCTTT; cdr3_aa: CASSLAQGQHLRGKAFF
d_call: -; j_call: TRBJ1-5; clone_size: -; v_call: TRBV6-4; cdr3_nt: TGTGCCATCCAGGGAATCAATCAGCCCCAGCATTTT; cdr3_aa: CAIQGINQPQHF
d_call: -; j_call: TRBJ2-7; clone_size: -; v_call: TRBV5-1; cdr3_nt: TGCGCCAGCAGCTTGAGTGGGGCTTCGGAGCAGTACTTC; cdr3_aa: CASSLSGASEQYF
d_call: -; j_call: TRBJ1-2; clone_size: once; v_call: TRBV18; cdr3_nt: TGTGCCAGCTCACCGGGACAACTGGAGGACTATGGCTACACCTTC; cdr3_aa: CASSPGQLEDYGYTF
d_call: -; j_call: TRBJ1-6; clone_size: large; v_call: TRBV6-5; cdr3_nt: TGTGCCAGCACCCGGAGCTTAGGGGAAGGGTCACCCCTCCACTTT; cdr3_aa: CASTRSLGEGSPLHF
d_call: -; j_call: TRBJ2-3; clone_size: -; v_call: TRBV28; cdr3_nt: TGTGCCAGCAGCCCCGCCATTGGAGGGCCCGACACAGATACGCAGTATTTT; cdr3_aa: CASSPAIGGPDTDTQYF
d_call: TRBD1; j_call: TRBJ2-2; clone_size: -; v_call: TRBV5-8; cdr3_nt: TGTGCCAGCAGCTTTCAGGGGGCCCTTGGGGAGCTGTTTTTT; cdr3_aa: CASSFQGALGELFF
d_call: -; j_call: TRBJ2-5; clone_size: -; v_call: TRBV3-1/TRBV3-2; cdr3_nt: TGTGCCAGCAGCCAAGGGGAATGCTCACACCAAGAGACCCAGTACTTC; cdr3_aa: CASSQGECSHQETQYF
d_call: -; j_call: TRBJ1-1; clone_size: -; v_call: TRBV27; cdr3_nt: TGTGCCAGCAGTTTATTTGGGGTAGGCCCCACTATGAACACTGAAGCTTTCTTT; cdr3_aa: CASSLFGVGPTMNTEAFF
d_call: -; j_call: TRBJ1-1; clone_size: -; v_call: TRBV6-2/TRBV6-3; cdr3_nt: TGTGCCAGCAGTGGCATGCCGGGACGGATGAACACTGAAGCTTTCTTT; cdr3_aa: CASSGMPGRMNTEAFF
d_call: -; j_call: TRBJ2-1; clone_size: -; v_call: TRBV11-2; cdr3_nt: TGTGCCAGCAGCTTAGAAGGACGACGCTTCTACAATGAGCAGTTCTTC; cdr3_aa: CASSLEGRRFYNEQFF
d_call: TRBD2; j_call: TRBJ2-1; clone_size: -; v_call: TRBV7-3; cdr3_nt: TGTGCCAGCAGCTCTAGCGGGGCCGAAGAGCAGTTCTTC; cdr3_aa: CASSSSGAEEQFF
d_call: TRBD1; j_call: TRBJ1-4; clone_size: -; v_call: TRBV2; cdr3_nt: TGTGCCAGCAGTACCGACAGGGAGGGAGAAAAACTGTTTTTT; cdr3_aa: CASSTDREGEKLFF
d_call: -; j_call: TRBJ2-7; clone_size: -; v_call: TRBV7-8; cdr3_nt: TGTGCCAGCAGCTTGACCGTTTTAGAGCAGTACTTC; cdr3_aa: CASSLTVLEQYF
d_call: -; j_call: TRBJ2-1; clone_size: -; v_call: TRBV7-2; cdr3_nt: TGTGCCAGCAGCTTCTCAAGGGCGTACAATGAGCAGTTCTTC; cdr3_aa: CASSFSRAYNEQFF
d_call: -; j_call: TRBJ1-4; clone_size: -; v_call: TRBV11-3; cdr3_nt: TGTGCCAGCAGCCTAGGACGGCATAATGAAAAACTGTTTTTT; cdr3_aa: CASSLGRHNEKLFF
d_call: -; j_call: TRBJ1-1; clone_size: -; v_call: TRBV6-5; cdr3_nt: TGTGCCAGCAGCTCCGAGACCATAGATGAAGCTTTCTTT; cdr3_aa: CASSSETIDEAFF
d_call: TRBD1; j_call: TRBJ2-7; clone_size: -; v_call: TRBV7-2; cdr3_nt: TGTGCCAGCAGCACCCGGACAGGGCTGCGGGAGCAGTACTTC; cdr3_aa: CASSTRTGLREQYF
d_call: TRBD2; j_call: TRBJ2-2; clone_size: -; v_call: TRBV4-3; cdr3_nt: TGCGCCAGCAGCCAAGGATATCTAGCGGGGGGGGCCGGGGAGCTGTTTTTT; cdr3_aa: CASSQGYLAGGAGELFF
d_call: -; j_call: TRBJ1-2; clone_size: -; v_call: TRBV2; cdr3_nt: TGTGCCAGCAGTGAATCCCAGAGTTACTATGGCTACACCTTC; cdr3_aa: CASSESQSYYGYTF
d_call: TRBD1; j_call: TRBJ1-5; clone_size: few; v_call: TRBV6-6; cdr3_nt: TGTGCCAGCAGAAATACAGGGGGCCGCAATCAGCCCCAGCATTTT; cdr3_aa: CASRNTGGRNQPQHF
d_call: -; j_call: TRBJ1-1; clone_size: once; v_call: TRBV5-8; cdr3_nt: -; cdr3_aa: CASSVGPGREAFF
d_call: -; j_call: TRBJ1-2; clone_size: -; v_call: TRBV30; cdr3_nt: TGTGCCTGGAGCCGAGACGATCAGCTCAATGGCTACACCTTC; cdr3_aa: CAWSRDDQLNGYTF
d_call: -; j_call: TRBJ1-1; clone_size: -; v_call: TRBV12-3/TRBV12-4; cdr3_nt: TGTGCCAGCAGCCCTCACCGGCAGACTGAAGCTTTCTTT; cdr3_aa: CASSPHRQTEAFF
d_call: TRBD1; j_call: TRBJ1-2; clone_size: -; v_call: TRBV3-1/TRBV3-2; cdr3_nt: TGTGCCAGCAGACGGACAGGGGAAGCTAACTATGGCTACACCTTC; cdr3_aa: CASRRTGEANYGYTF
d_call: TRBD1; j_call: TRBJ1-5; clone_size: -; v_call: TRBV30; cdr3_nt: TGTGCCTGGAGTGGGACAGGGGGTCAGCCCCAGCATTTT; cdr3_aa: CAWSGTGGQPQHF
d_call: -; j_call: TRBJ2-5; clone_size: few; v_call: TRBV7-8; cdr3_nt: TGTGCCAGCAGCCCGCGGATTGGGGAGACCCAGTACTTC; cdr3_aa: CASSPRIGETQYF
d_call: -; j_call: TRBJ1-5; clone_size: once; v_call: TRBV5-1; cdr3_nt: TGCGCCAGCAGCCTAGAGGGTCAGCCCCAGCATTTT; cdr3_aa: CASSLEGQPQHF
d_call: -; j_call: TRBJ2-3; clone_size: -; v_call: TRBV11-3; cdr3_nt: TGTGCCAGCAGCAATCGATGGGAGGATCCTAGCACAGATACGCAGTATTTT; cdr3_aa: CASSNRWEDPSTDTQYF
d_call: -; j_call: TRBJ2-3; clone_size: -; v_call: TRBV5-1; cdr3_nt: TGCGCCAGCAGCTTTCCGGTCGAGGGCCACACAGATACGCAGTATTTT; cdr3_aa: CASSFPVEGHTDTQYF
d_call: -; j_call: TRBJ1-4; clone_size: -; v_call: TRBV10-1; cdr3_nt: TGCGCCAGCAGTGAGTCGTGGAGAGAAAAACTGTTTTTT; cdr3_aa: CASSESWREKLFF
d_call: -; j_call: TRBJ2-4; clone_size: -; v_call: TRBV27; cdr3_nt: TGTGCCAGCAGTCCCCTAGCCAAAAACATTCAGTACTTC; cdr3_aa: CASSPLAKNIQYF
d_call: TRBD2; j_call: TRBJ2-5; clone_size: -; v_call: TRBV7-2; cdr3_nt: TGTGCCAGCAGCTTCACTAGCGGAGGGGGGGAGACCCAGTACTTC; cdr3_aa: CASSFTSGGGETQYF
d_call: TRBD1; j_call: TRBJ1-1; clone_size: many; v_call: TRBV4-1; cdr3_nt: TGCGCCAGCAGCCAAGAGGGGGTACAGGGGGCCACTGAAGCTTTCTTT; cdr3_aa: CASSQEGVQGATEAFF
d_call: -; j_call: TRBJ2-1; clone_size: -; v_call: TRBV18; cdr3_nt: TGTGCCAGCTCACCACCGTCGGTGGGGCTGGGTGAGCAGTTCTTC; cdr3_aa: CASSPPSVGLGEQFF
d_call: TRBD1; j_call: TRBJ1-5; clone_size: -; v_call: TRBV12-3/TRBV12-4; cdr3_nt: TGTGCCAGCAGATTGACAGGGGAACAGCCCCAGCATTTT; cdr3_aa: CASRLTGEQPQHF
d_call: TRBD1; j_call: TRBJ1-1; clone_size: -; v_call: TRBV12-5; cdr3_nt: TGTGCTAGCGCAAGGACAGGGATAACTGAAGCTTTCTTT; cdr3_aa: CASARTGITEAFF
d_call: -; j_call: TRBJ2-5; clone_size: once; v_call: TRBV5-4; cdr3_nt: TGTGCCAGCAACGAGGGAGGCACCCAAGAGACCCAGTACTTC; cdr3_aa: CASNEGGTQETQYF
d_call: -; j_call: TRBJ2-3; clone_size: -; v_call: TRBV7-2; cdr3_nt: TGTGCCAGCAGCTTAGGCACCTACACAGATACGCAGTATTTT; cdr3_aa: CASSLGTYTDTQYF
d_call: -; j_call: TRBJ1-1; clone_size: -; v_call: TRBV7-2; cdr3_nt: TGTGCCAGCAGCTTAGGGCGAGGGGTGGACACTGAAGCTTTCTTT; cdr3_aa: CASSLGRGVDTEAFF
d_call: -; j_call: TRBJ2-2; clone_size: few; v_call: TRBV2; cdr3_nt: TGTGCCAGCAGTGAAGCACCGTCCGAAACGAGGACTGGGGAGCTGTTTTTT; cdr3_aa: CASSEAPSETRTGELFF
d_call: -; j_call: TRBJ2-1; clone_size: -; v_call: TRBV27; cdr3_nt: TGTGCCAGCACGGACGGAGGGAATGAGCAGTTCTTC; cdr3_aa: CASTDGGNEQFF
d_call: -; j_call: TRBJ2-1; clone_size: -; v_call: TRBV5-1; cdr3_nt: TGCGCCAGCAGAGAGGGAATCGGGTCCGTCAATGAGCAGTTCTTC; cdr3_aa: CASREGIGSVNEQFF